This T cell receptor beta chain was retrieved from a study of regulatory T cells in long-lasting Graves disease. Study conclusions and caveats: Persistent Graves' patients showed a TCR diversity that was lower than that of newly diagnosed ones. Clonotypes that were public and shared totalled a few thousand in persistent patients versus 900 to 1,000 in new patients.

Note on this clonotype: The antigen is unknown.

Specified time point: newly diagnosed GD, antithyroid drugs for less than 3 months. The TCR library was made from RNA extracted from PBMCs. Graves' disease diagnoses used American Thyroid Association guidelines. Building the TCR beta libraries relied on iRepertoire HTBI primers, and CDR3 regions underwent Arm-PCR. TCRdb recomputed calls from the multiplex PCR reads with MiXCR, one row per CDR3 protein. The data show some 500,000 distinct CDR3 sequences, 15% to 20% seen once. These data were also reused for a study on T cells in Graves' hyperthyroidism and ophthalmopathy.

This sequence originates from a woman between 40 and 65 years old with Graves disease. Source: peripheral blood mononuclear cells (PBMCs), taken at new diagnosis, from a patient treated with antithyroid drugs.

This CDR3 is CASSLPQGKGYTF. CDR3 DNA sequence: TGTGCCAGCAGCCTCCCCCAGGGTAAAGGCTACACCTTC. The chain carries TRBV5-4 and TRBJ1-2; D is possibly TRBD1 (5 bases). This CDR3 region has 13 residues. The germline gives CDR1 SGHNT, CDR2 YYREEE (reference sequence). V shed 4 bases and J shed 8 bases, with 15 bases lying between them.